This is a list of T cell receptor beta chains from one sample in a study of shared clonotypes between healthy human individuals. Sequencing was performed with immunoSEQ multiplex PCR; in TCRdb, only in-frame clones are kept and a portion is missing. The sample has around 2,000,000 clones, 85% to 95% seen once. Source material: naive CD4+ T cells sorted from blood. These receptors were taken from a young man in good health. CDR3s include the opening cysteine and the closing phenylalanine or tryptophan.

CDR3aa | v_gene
CASSLGGLTDTQYF | TRBV5-5
CASSLLETQYF | TRBV11-2
CSAGTGLAGTGELFF | TRBV29-1
CAWRDLTGPNEKLFF | TRBV30
CASTTVRGSASGSNEQFF | TRBV19
CASRPGQFNQPQHF | TRBV6-6
CASSRGTSGSIFYEQYF | TRBV4-1
CASSLSPGPSSYEQYF | TRBV5-1
CAISDVAGGSYEQYF | TRBV10-3
CASSKDMGDYEQYF | TRBV5-4
CSVELGAGQPQHF | TRBV29-1
CASSQEWTGLKDTQYF | TRBV4-3
CASSLLTMNTEAFF | TRBV5-6
CASSQPVEGTDTQYF | TRBV4-3
CASSPRLAGGPRETQYF | TRBV5-1
CASSARPLNTEAFF | TRBV5-6
CASSFGVGETQYF | TRBV5-4
CASSLDRDYGYTF | TRBV28
CSVLAGAEFYEQYF | TRBV29-1
CASSQAPRAQGYGYTF | TRBV4-1
CASSFKGQGTYEQYF | TRBV7-2
CASSDLTGRGYTF | TRBV6-4
CASSLSWTPSYEQYF | TRBV27
CSVGSTGDSNQPQHF | TRBV29-1
CASSKASAGNNEQFF | TRBV19
CASSSTIAGNVYEQYF | TRBV27
CASSLSGGISTDTQYF | TRBV27
CAWTPDSRPREQYF | TRBV30
CATGLAASTDTQYF | TRBV10-3
CASRAGTDTQYF | TRBV2
CASSLDWYQETQYF | TRBV5-5
CASRLGGQVNQPQHF | TRBV12-2
CASSAPRYGYTF | TRBV9
CASSIVGPTNTEAFF | TRBV19
CASSIARDRAYNYGYTF | TRBV19